This T cell receptor beta chain derives from a study of blood T cell repertoires in COVID-19. Sequencing used immunoSEQ multiplex PCR; TCRdb keeps in-frame clones, though not all of them. The sample lists 200,000 to 300,000 clones; about four fifths were seen once. Looked up from germline, CDR1 is SGHDT and CDR2 is YYEEEE. The length of the CDR3 is 16 residues. Trimming at V came to 4 bases and at J to 5 bases, leaving 8 bases not matched to a gene. Material: peripheral blood. The V gene is TRBV5-6, the J gene TRBJ1-5, with TRBD1 identical over 11 bases. This receptor was taken from a woman younger than 30 with acute or convalescent COVID-19. The CDR3 loop reads CASSALRDRGYQPQHF. CDR3 coding DNA: TGTGCCAGCAGCGCTTTGCGGGACAGGGGGTATCAGCCCCAGCATTTT.